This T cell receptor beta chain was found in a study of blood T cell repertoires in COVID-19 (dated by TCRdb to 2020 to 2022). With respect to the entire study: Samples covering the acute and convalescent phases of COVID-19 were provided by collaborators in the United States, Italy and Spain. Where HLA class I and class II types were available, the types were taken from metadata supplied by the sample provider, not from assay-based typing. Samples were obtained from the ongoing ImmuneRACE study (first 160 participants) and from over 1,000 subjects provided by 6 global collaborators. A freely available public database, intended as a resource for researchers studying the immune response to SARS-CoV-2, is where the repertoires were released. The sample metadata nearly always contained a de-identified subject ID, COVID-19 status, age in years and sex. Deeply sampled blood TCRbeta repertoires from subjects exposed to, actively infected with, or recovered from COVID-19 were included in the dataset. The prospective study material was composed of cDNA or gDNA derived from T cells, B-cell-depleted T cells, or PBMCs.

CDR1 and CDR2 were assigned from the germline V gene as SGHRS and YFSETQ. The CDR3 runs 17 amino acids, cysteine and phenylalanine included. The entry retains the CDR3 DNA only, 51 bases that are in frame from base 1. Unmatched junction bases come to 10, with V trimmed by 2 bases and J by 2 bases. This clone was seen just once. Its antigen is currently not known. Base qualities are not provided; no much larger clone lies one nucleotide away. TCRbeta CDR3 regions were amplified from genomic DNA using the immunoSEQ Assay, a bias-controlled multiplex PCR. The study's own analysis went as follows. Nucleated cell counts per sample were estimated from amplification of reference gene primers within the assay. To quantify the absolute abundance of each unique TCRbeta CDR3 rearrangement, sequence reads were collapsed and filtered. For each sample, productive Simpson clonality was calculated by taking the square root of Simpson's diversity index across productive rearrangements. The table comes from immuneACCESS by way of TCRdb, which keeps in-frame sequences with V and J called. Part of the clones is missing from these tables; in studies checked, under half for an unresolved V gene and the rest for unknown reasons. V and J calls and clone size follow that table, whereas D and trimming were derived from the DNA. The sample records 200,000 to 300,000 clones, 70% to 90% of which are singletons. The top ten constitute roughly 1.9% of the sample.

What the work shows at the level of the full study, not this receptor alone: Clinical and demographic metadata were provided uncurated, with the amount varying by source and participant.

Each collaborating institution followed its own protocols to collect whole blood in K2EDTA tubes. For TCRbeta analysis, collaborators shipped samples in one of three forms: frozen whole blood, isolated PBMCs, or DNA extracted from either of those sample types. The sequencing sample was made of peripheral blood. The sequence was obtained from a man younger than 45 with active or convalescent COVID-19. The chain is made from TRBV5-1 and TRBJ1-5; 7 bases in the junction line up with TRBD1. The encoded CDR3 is CASSFLGQVLGNQPQHF. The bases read TGCGCCAGCAGCTTCCTCGGACAGGTACTAGGCAATCAGCCCCAGCATTTT.